The 27 T cell receptor beta chains presented below share a single source sample, sequenced in a study of T cell repertoires in cytomegalovirus infection (dated by TCRdb to between 2018 and 2020). For these TCRs, the target antigens are not known. Reads for this sample came from an Illumina HiSeq 1500. In TCRdb, the public reads were trimmed at Q25 with fastp and aligned with MiXCR, with productive beta chains retained. Each record represents a unique CDR3 protein, reported with the most common genes and DNA among its rows. The sample table contains about 89,000 distinct CDR3 sequences; only one count was recorded for about 29% of them. Approximately 71% of the sample lies in the top ten. The treatment or condition label, as the study defines it: in vitro stimulation with specific CMV peptide epitopes to enrich CMV-specific T cells. Source: CD8+ T cells from cultured PBMCs, taken from culture after CMV antigen stimulation. The source of these receptors is a human donor in good health (CMV status not recorded). Some clones in this sample may be carry-over from other donors' samples.

This clonotype was observed many times. The rearrangement uses TRBV7-2 and TRBJ1-2; no definite D call. Germline V gene sequence: CDR1 SGHTA, CDR2 FQGNSA. Trimming shortened V by 5 bases and J by 8 bases, and 9 bases separated the two germline ends. This CDR3 contains 11 residues. The CDR3 DNA is TGTGCCAGCAGCGCCTGGGAAGGCTACACCTTC. This codes for CASSAWEGYTF.

This clonotype was seen a few times. The chain's CDR3 is CASSPDRAFRMNTEAFF. The DNA of the CDR3 is TGTGCCAGCAGCCCCGACAGGGCATTTCGGATGAACACTGAAGCTTTCTTT. The chain carries TRBV2 and TRBJ1-1; 7 bases map to TRBD1. Germline lookup yields CDR1 SNHLY and CDR2 FYNNEI. CDR3 length: 17 amino acids. The J segment lost 0 bases and the V segment lost 6 bases, leaving 13 bases of the junction unmatched.

This chain uses TRBV11-2 with TRBJ1-1, with a tentative D call TRBD1 (6 bases). V lost 5 bases and J lost 5, with 15 bases in between. CDR3 size: 14 residues. The germline CDR1 and CDR2 sequences are SGHAT and FQNNGV. CDR3 bases: TGTGCCAGCAGCCAAAATACAGGGAATACTGAAGCTTTCTTT. Protein product: CASSQNTGNTEAFF.

The CDR3 is CASSFIARDYEQYF. DNA of the CDR3: TGTGCCAGCAGTTTTATCGCCCGAGACTACGAGCAGTACTTC. This chain uses TRBV28 with TRBJ2-7; unclear D gene. Germline V gives CDR1 MDHEN, CDR2 SYDVKM. The CDR3 length is 14 residues. With 3 bases removed from V and 3 bases from J, the gap between germline ends came to 12 bases.

This clonotype came up a few times. The rearrangement uses TRBV10-3 and TRBJ1-1; 11 nucleotides agree with TRBD1. Trimming took 10 bases from V and 4 from J; bases not matched to a gene: 8. The CDR3 has 14 amino acids. Germline assignment: CDR1 ENHRY and CDR2 SYGVKD. CDR3 region: CATSPGTGGTEAFF. CDR3 sequence (DNA): TGTGCCACTTCTCCCGGGACAGGGGGCACTGAAGCTTTCTTT.

In DNA, the CDR3 is TGTGCCAGCTCACTTCGGACAGGGGGCGTTGAGACCCAGTACTTC. As protein: CASSLRTGGVETQYF. The V call is TRBV18, the J call TRBJ2-5; TRBD1 aligns across 11 bases. Germline assignment: CDR1 KGHSH and CDR2 LQKENI. V was clipped by 4 bases and J by 5 bases; unmatched bases: 6. CDR3 size: 15 residues.

To note about this clonotype: A much larger clonotype is one base distant, so this may be a read error. The rearrangement joins TRBV7-2 to TRBJ1-4, with a tentative D call TRBD1 (6 bases). The V gene lost 8 bases and the J gene lost 8 bases, with 15 bases spanning the gap. Germline CDR1 is SGHTA and CDR2 is FQGNSA. The CDR3 loop spans 13 amino acids. This CDR3 is CTSSGGAGEKLFF. The DNA for the CDR3 is TGTACCAGCTCGGGGGGCGCAGGAGAAAAACTGTTTTTT.

The chain carries TRBV6-1 and TRBJ1-1; D is unresolved. This CDR3 is built from 11 residues. Trimming left V 4 bases short and J 7 bases short, with 7 bases between. Germline assignment: CDR1 MNHNS and CDR2 SASEGT. The CDR3 sequence is CASSVSGEAFF. The CDR3 DNA reads as TGTGCCAGCAGTGTATCAGGTGAAGCTTTCTTT.

Only a few counts were recorded for this clonotype. This CDR3 reads CAISETGQANTEAFF. The DNA for the CDR3 is TGTGCCATCAGTGAGACGGGACAGGCAAACACTGAAGCTTTCTTT. The chain carries TRBV10-3 and TRBJ1-1, with TRBD1 matching 8 bases. This CDR3 is 15 amino acids long. V shed 2 bases, J shed 2 bases, and the junction held 4 bases outside the gene matches. In germline, CDR1 is ENHRY, CDR2 SYGVKD.

The gene calls are TRBV20-1 and TRBJ2-3; possibly TRBD1 for D (5 bases). V lost 3 bases to trimming and J lost 0 bases, with 10 bases between them. This CDR3 spans 14 amino acids. Germline assignment: CDR1 DFQATT and CDR2 SNEGSKA (reference sequence). The CDR3: CSARDTLSTDTQYF. The CDR3 nucleotides are TGCAGTGCTAGGGACACCCTAAGCACAGATACGCAGTATTTT.

This rearrangement joins TRBV19 to TRBJ2-1; a weak D match, TRBD2 (5 bases). The CDR3 extends over 15 amino acids. Germline V gene sequence: CDR1 LNHDA, CDR2 SQIVND (reference sequence). Trimming took 5 bases from V and 0 from J, leaving 11 bases between them. The CDR3 reads CASSPSSSSYNEQFF. Written as DNA, the CDR3 is TGTGCCAGTAGTCCCTCTAGCAGCTCCTACAATGAGCAGTTCTTC.

The chain carries TRBV6-7 and TRBJ2-1, with TRBD1 as a possible D gene (6 bases). TRBV6-7 is sorted into the ORF group, with uncertain function. Trimming left V 0 bases short and J 4 bases short, with 13 bases between. This CDR3 contains 16 residues. CDR3: CASSYSLGQAYNEQFF. In DNA, the CDR3 is TGTGCCAGCAGTTACTCGTTGGGACAAGCATACAATGAGCAGTTCTTC.

V gene TRBV25-1 combines with J gene TRBJ2-1, with D perhaps matching TRBD1 or TRBD2 (6 bases each). This CDR3 has 15 residues. V was pared by 1 base and J by 6 bases, with 13 bases between. The germline CDR1 and CDR2 sequences are MGHDK and SYGVNS. The CDR3 reads CASSEWGGGPNEQFF. DNA for the CDR3: TGTGCCAGCAGTGAATGGGGTGGGGGGCCCAATGAGCAGTTCTTC.

The V gene is TRBV27, the J gene TRBJ1-5; D is unresolved. Germline CDR1 MNHEY, CDR2 SMNVEV (reference sequence). The CDR3 totals 14 residues. V lost 3 bases, J lost 1 base, and 7 bases lay in between. The CDR3 nucleotides read TGTGCCAGCAGTTTTCCAGGAAGCAATCAGCCCCAGCATTTT. As protein: CASSFPGSNQPQHF.

The CDR3 DNA reads as TGCAGCGTTGATCAGGGAATTGGCTACACCTTC. Residues: CSVDQGIGYTF. The chain couples TRBV29-1 to TRBJ1-2; D might be TRBD1 (5 bases). Germline assignment: CDR1 SQVTM and CDR2 ANQGSEA. V was clipped by 3 bases and J by 7 bases, with 9 bases between them. CDR3 length: 11 amino acids.

About this clonotype: A read error may account for a junction end that differs from germline. The genes are TRBV7-6 and TRBJ2-7, with TRBD1 matching 7 bases. The CDR3 runs 13 residues. Per germline, CDR1 SGHVS and CDR2 FNYEAQ. The CDR3 sequence is CVSSLGQAREQYF. The CDR3 DNA reads TGTGTCAGCAGCTTAGGACAGGCGCGGGAGCAGTACTTC.

A few counts support this clonotype. The chain has TRBV10-3 and TRBJ1-2; D gene uncertain. The CDR3 consists of 13 residues. V was shortened by 2 bases and J by 2 bases, with 6 bases between the two germline ends. Germline assignment: CDR1 ENHRY and CDR2 SYGVKD. The CDR3 DNA reads TGTGCCATCAGTGAGGGCGCGAACTATGGCTACACCTTC. Translating it yields CAISEGANYGYTF.

This clonotype turned up a few times. This sequence joins TRBV14 and TRBJ1-1; 8 bases are a match to TRBD1. Germline V gives CDR1 SGHDN, CDR2 FVKESK. With V trimmed by 2 bases and J by 4 bases, 0 bases remained unmatched. CDR3 size: 13 residues. The CDR3 is CASSQTGGTEAFF. CDR3 in DNA: TGTGCCAGCAGCCAAACAGGGGGCACTGAAGCTTTCTTT. The variable domain in full, completed from reference TRBV14 and TRBJ1-1, reads EAGVTQFPSHSVIEKGQTVTLRCDPISGHDNLYWYRRVMGKEIKFLLHFVKESKQDESGMPNNRFLAERTGGTYSTLKVQPAELEDSGVYFCASSQTGGTEAFFGQGTRLTVV.

In its sample, this clonotype was seen many times. CDR3: CASSPSSYNSPLHF. The CDR3 DNA sequence: TGTGCCAGCAGCCCGAGCTCCTATAATTCACCCCTCCACTTT. The rearrangement uses TRBV14 and TRBJ1-6, with D hard to call. V lost 4 bases to trimming and J lost 0 bases, with 4 bases between them. The CDR3 loop spans 14 amino acids. The germline gives CDR1 SGHDN, CDR2 FVKESK.

This chain uses TRBV27 with TRBJ1-2; possibly TRBD1 for D (6 bases). This CDR3 is built from 13 residues. V shed 4 bases and J shed 3 bases, with 9 bases lying between them. Germline CDR1 reads MNHEY; CDR2 reads SMNVEV (reference sequence). CDR3 loop: CASSWTADYGYTF. The DNA of the CDR3 is TGTGCCAGCAGTTGGACAGCTGACTATGGCTACACCTTC.

In DNA form, the CDR3 reads TGTGCCAGCAGCTTAGGAGGGGTGAGCGGCTACACCTTC. Its translation is CASSLGGVSGYTF. V usage is TRBV5-5 and J usage is TRBJ1-2, with a tentative D call TRBD1 (5 bases). The V gene's germline CDR1 is SGHKS and CDR2 YYEKEE (reference sequence). V dropped 2 bases and J dropped 8 bases, with 13 bases sitting between them. The CDR3 sequence is 13 residues long.

This clonotype was observed a few times. This chain uses TRBV28 with TRBJ1-4; D unresolved. Germline values: CDR1 MDHEN, CDR2 SYDVKM. The V and J ends lost 1 base and 0 bases respectively, with 3 bases between them. The CDR3 loop spans 14 amino acids. The CDR3 loop is CASSLSSTNEKLFF. CDR3 nucleotide sequence: TGTGCCAGCAGTTTATCCTCAACTAATGAAAAACTGTTTTTT. The full variable domain, its missing parts supplied by reference TRBV28 and TRBJ1-4, is DVKVTQSSRYLVKRTGEKVFLECVQDMDHENMFWYRQDPGLGLRLIYFSYDVKMKEKGDIPEGYSVSREKKERFSLILESASTNQTSMYLCASSLSSTNEKLFFGSGTQLSVL.

This clonotype was counted many times. The J gene is TRBJ2-1, the V gene TRBV20-1, with unresolved D. Germline values: CDR1 DFQATT, CDR2 SNEGSKA (reference sequence). V was cut by 2 bases and J by 4 bases, with 15 bases left in between. The CDR3 length is 15 residues. The CDR3 nucleotides are TGCAGTGCTAGAATCGCGGCCCGAGATTACAATGAGCAGTTCTTC. Amino acid sequence: CSARIAARDYNEQFF.

The V gene is TRBV20-1, the J gene TRBJ2-1; D is possibly TRBD2 (5 bases). The germline CDR1 and CDR2 sequences are DFQATT and SNEGSKA (reference sequence). The CDR3 length is 15 residues. Trimming removed 5 bases at V and 7 bases at J, with 21 bases between. The CDR3 DNA sequence: TGCAGTGCTCCGGCCTTATTCGGGAAGGGAAATGAGCAGTTCTTC. This codes for CSAPALFGKGNEQFF.

The chain links TRBV28 to TRBJ1-6; 7 bases match TRBD1. The trim removed 8 bases at V and 9 bases at J, leaving 10 bases unmatched. The CDR3 length is 14 residues. The V gene's germline CDR1 is MDHEN and CDR2 SYDVKM. The CDR3 loop is CASYKTGYASPLHF. CDR3 nucleotides: TGTGCCAGCTATAAGACAGGGTATGCTTCACCCCTCCACTTT.

This clonotype was found many times. V gene TRBV7-6 combines with J gene TRBJ2-3; 9 bases map to TRBD1. Germline CDR1 reads SGHVS; CDR2 reads FNYEAQ. J was trimmed by 0 bases and V by 2 bases; bases with no gene match: 6. This CDR3 is built from 17 residues. Here the CDR3 reads CASSLKGQGLSTDTQYF. As DNA, the CDR3 is TGTGCCAGCAGCTTAAAAGGACAGGGGCTAAGCACAGATACGCAGTATTTT.

The chain employs TRBV6-5 and TRBJ1-5, with D hard to call. There are 14 residues in the CDR3. Trimming cost V 0 bases and J 5 bases, with 8 bases left between them. Germline-derived CDR1 and CDR2 are MNHEY and SVGAGI. CDR3 DNA: TGTGCCAGCAGTTACTCAGGTTACGATCAGCCCCAGCATTTT. Translating gives CASSYSGYDQPQHF.